The clone carrying this T cell receptor beta chain was seen a few times. This sample was included in a study of T cells in Graves' hyperthyroidism and ophthalmopathy. Study as a whole: Staff took peripheral blood when the initial diagnosis was made, before any treatment began.

TCR beta CDR3 regions were amplified from RNA. Using the HTBI primer set, a first-round RT-PCR was run on the TCR CDR3. TCRdb re-called the multiplex PCR reads with MiXCR, one entry per CDR3 protein. The data hold about 640,000 distinct CDR3 sequences, with around 21% observed a single time. Looked up from germline, CDR1 is SGHVS and CDR2 is FNYEAQ. There are 15 residues in the CDR3. Trimming removed 3 bases from V and 6 bases from J, with 16 bases in between. The TCR comes from a man aged 25-40 years with Graves' ophthalmopathy. The rearrangement joins TRBV7-6 to TRBJ2-3; possibly TRBD1 or TRBD2 for D (5 bases each). What was sequenced was blood. The CDR3 sequence is CASSLDAGTSDTQYF. DNA for the CDR3: TGTGCCAGCAGCTTGGACGCCGGGACCTCTGATACGCAGTATTTT.